Following are 29 T cell receptor beta chains from one sample sequenced in a study of CD8+CD57+ T cells in acquired aplastic anemia. Both TCR beta VDJ combination and CDR3 sequence profiling were carried out. Genomic DNA was the template for this profiling. TCRdb fed the reads into MiXCR, producing one record per CDR3 protein. Of 200,000 or so distinct CDR3 sequences in the sample, about three fifths were seen once. The specimen was sorted CD4+, CD8+, or CD8+CD57+ T cells (not recorded which) from PBMCs. The receptors derive from a human donor with severe aplastic anemia or a healthy control (not recorded which).

The chain couples TRBV11-2 to TRBJ1-2; D gene unclear. The CDR3 length is 14 residues. CDR1 is SGHAT and CDR2 is FQNNGV in the germline V gene. Trimming removed 5 bases at V and 4 bases at J, with 14 bases between. This CDR3 reads CASSNDPALYGYTF. The DNA of the CDR3 is TGTGCCAGCAGCAACGACCCCGCACTCTATGGCTACACCTTC. The entire variable domain, with the rest obtained from reference TRBV11-2 and TRBJ1-2, is as follows: EAGVAQSPRYKIIEKRQSVAFWCNPISGHATLYWYQQILGQGPKLLIQFQNNGVVDDSQLPKDRFSAERLKGVDSTLKIQPAKLEDSAVYLCASSNDPALYGYTFGSGTRLTVV.

This clonotype has ten or more counts. The chain has TRBV5-6 and TRBJ2-7, with TRBD1 as a possible D gene (5 bases). The CDR3 is 13 residues long. The V end was cut by 0 bases, the J end by 3 bases, with 7 bases between. CDR1 is SGHDT, CDR2 YYEEEE, per germline. The CDR3 protein is CASSLGQRYEQYF. The DNA for the CDR3 is TGTGCCAGCAGCTTGGGACAGCGCTACGAGCAGTACTTC.

The J gene is TRBJ1-1, the V gene TRBV5-1, with TRBD1 identical over 10 bases. Germline assignment: CDR1 SGHRS and CDR2 YFSETQ. V was clipped by 4 bases and J by 1 base; unmatched bases: 7. The CDR3 runs to 16 residues. CDR3 bases: TGCGCCAGCAGCCCGCCCCGGACAGGGGGGAACACTGAAGCTTTCTTT. It codes for CASSPPRTGGNTEAFF. Full variable domain (remainder filled in from reference TRBV5-1 and TRBJ1-1): KAGVTQTPRYLIKTRGQQVTLSCSPISGHRSVSWYQQTPGQGLQFLFEYFSETQRNKGNFPGRFSGRQFSNSRSEMNVSTLELGDSALYLCASSPPRTGGNTEAFFGQGTRLTVV.

This clonotype was recorded many times. This rearrangement joins TRBV7-8 to TRBJ1-2; weak D call: TRBD1 (5 bases). The CDR3 covers 17 residues. With 1 base removed from V and 5 bases from J, the gap between germline ends came to 20 bases. Per germline, CDR1 SGHVS and CDR2 FQNEAQ. CDR3 sequence (DNA): TGTGCCAGCAGCTTAGACCCACAAGGGTGGGGGTTGTATGGCTACACCTTC. Residues: CASSLDPQGWGLYGYTF.

This clonotype was recorded at least ten times. The genes are TRBV24-1 and TRBJ1-3, with D unresolved. This CDR3 region has 13 residues. Per germline, CDR1 KGHDR and CDR2 SFDVKD. V lost 8 bases and J 0 bases, leaving 7 bases between the germline ends. CDR3 DNA: TGTGCCACCAACGGGCGCTCTGGAAACACCATATATTTT. Amino acid sequence: CATNGRSGNTIYF.

The table lists this clonotype with a few counts. The chain couples TRBV14 to TRBJ1-3, with D hard to call. The length of the CDR3 is 18 residues. The V end was cut by 1 base, the J end by 0 bases, with 16 bases between. Germline CDR1 and CDR2: SGHDN and FVKESK. As DNA, the CDR3 is TGTGCCAGCAGCCAAGTAGTTCTCAGCCCGAGCTCTGGAAACACCATATATTTT. Its protein is CASSQVVLSPSSGNTIYF.

The chain is built from TRBV20-1 and TRBJ1-2; 8 nucleotides line up with TRBD1. CDR1 DFQATT and CDR2 SNEGSKA come from the germline V gene (reference sequence). This CDR3 has 13 amino acids. The V segment lost 1 base and the J segment 12 bases; nucleotides outside the gene matches: 10. The CDR3 region is CSARVPDRAGNTF. In nucleotides, the CDR3 is TGCAGTGCTAGAGTTCCGGACAGGGCTGGAAACACCTTC.

As concerns this clonotype: One base away lies a much larger clone, so this may be a sequencing read error. The V and J genes are TRBV19 and TRBJ2-7, with D perhaps TRBD2 (6 bases). The CDR3 has 13 residues. CDR1 and CDR2 (germline): LNHDA, SQIVND (reference sequence). The CDR3 region has the DNA TGTGTCAGTAAAAGCGGGTTGTCCTACGAGCAGTACTTC. This gives the protein CVSKSGLSYEQYF.

The chain combines TRBV15 with TRBJ2-7, with 10 positions matching TRBD1. In germline, CDR1 is LNHNV, CDR2 YYDKDF (reference sequence). The CDR3 is made up of 17 amino acids. V gave up 0 bases and J gave up 3 bases; unmatched junction bases: 8. Here the CDR3 reads CATSRDVGTGVYYEQYF. CDR3 nucleotides: TGTGCCACCAGCAGAGATGTTGGGACAGGGGTATACTACGAGCAGTACTTC.

The chain joins TRBV6-6 to TRBJ2-7; D not resolved. Trimming took off 7 bases at V and 4 bases at J, with 11 bases between the two ends. Germline assignment: CDR1 MNHNY and CDR2 SVGAGI (reference sequence). This CDR3 is 12 amino acids long. CDR3 amino acids: CASTRTSYEQYF. DNA of the CDR3: TGTGCCAGCACTCGGACGTCTTACGAGCAGTACTTC.

This sequence joins TRBV10-3 and TRBJ2-3; 14 positions agree with TRBD2. V lost 3 bases, J lost 2 bases, and 4 bases stayed unmatched. CDR1 ENHRY and CDR2 SYGVKD come from the germline V gene. This CDR3 has 17 amino acids. Here the CDR3 DNA reads TGTGCCATCAGTGAAGGACTAGCGGGGGGCCTCACAGATACGCAGTATTTT. Amino acid sequence: CAISEGLAGGLTDTQYF.

This sequence joins TRBV7-3 and TRBJ2-7; D is ambiguous. V dropped 11 bases and J dropped 0 bases, with 17 bases sitting between them. There are 14 residues in the CDR3. The germline CDR1 and CDR2 sequences are SGHTA and FQGTGA. CDR3 sequence: CAWSVLKSSYEQYF. The CDR3, as DNA: TGTGCCTGGAGTGTACTTAAGTCCTCCTACGAGCAGTACTTC.

DNA of the CDR3: TGTGCCAGCAGCTTAGCCGGCCAGGTGAACACTGAAGCTTTCTTT. Translation: CASSLAGQVNTEAFF. This chain joins TRBV7-8 and TRBJ1-1; no reliable D call. The CDR3 is made up of 15 amino acids. Per germline, CDR1 SGHVS and CDR2 FQNEAQ. The V gene lost 0 bases and the J gene lost 0 bases, with 8 bases spanning the gap.

The gene calls are TRBV7-6 and TRBJ2-1; no clear D. Trimming left V 2 bases short and J 3 bases short, with 8 bases between. Germline values: CDR1 SGHVS, CDR2 FNYEAQ. This CDR3 spans 14 amino acids. CDR3 sequence reads: CASSLMEFYNEQFF. For the CDR3, the DNA is TGTGCCAGCAGCTTAATGGAGTTCTACAATGAGCAGTTCTTC. The full variable domain, its missing parts supplied by reference TRBV7-6 and TRBJ2-1, is GAGVSQSPRYKVTKRGQDVALRCDPISGHVSLYWYRQALGQGPEFLTYFNYEAQQDKSGLPNDRFSAERPEGSISTLTIQRTEQRDSAMYRCASSLMEFYNEQFFGPGTRLTVL.

V usage is TRBV19 and J usage is TRBJ2-6, with unresolved D. Germline lookup yields CDR1 LNHDA and CDR2 SQIVND (reference sequence). The V end lost 7 bases, the J end lost 0 bases, and 13 bases lay between the germline ends. The CDR3 is made up of 16 amino acids. In DNA form, the CDR3 reads TGTGCCAGTACCCACTTAAGTCGCTCTGGGGCCAACGTCCTGACTTTC. It codes for CASTHLSRSGANVLTF.

The sample holds one count of this clonotype. The V call is TRBV5-4, the J call TRBJ2-3; tentatively, D is TRBD1 or TRBD2 (8 bases each). With 4 bases removed from V and 1 base from J, the gap between germline ends came to 16 bases. Germline V lookup: CDR1 SGHNT, CDR2 YYREEE (reference sequence). CDR3 size: 16 residues. The CDR3, as DNA: TGTGCCAGCAGCCTATTAGCGGGACAGGGCACAGATACGCAGTATTTT. Protein sequence: CASSLLAGQGTDTQYF. Complete variable domain (other parts from reference TRBV5-4 and TRBJ2-3): ETGVTQSPTHLIKTRGQQVTLRCSSQSGHNTVSWYQQALGQGPQFIFQYYREEENGRGNFPPRFSGLQFPNYSSELNVNALELDDSALYLCASSLLAGQGTDTQYFGPGTRLTVL.

This chain links TRBV7-3 with TRBJ1-5; D is possibly TRBD1 (5 bases). CDR1 and CDR2 (germline): SGHTA, FQGTGA. The CDR3 is made up of 14 amino acids. With 5 bases removed from V and 6 bases from J, the gap between germline ends came to 14 bases. CDR3 residues: CASSPDTTGQPQHF. The CDR3 region has the DNA TGTGCCAGCAGCCCGGACACAACGGGTCAGCCCCAGCATTTT.

There are a few counts of this clonotype. The rearrangement uses TRBV10-3 and TRBJ2-6; 9 nucleotides align to TRBD1. The CDR3 length is 18 residues. Looked up from germline, CDR1 is ENHRY and CDR2 is SYGVKD. With V trimmed by 5 bases and J by 2 bases, 10 bases remained unmatched. This CDR3 reads CAISTRTGVSTGANVLTF. CDR3 nucleotide sequence: TGTGCCATCAGTACCCGGACAGGGGTAAGCACTGGGGCCAACGTCCTGACTTTC.

The chain has TRBV25-1 and TRBJ2-7; TRBD1 matches at 8 bases. Germline-derived CDR1 and CDR2 are MGHDK and SYGVNS. This CDR3 comprises 16 residues. Germline trimming cut 4 bases from V and 0 bases from J; bases unmatched to any gene: 8. The DNA of the CDR3 is TGTGCCAGCAGTGTTGAGGCAGGGGGCAACTCCTACGAGCAGTACTTC. Its translation is CASSVEAGGNSYEQYF.

V usage is TRBV7-4 and J usage is TRBJ2-3, with D maybe TRBD2 (6 bases). V was clipped by 5 bases and J by 7 bases, with 16 bases between them. In germline, CDR1 is SGHVT, CDR2 SQSDAQ. This CDR3 region has 14 residues. The CDR3 DNA is TGTGCCAGCAGCCCTATCGAAGGCGGGAATACGCAGTATTTT. This codes for CASSPIEGGNTQYF. The variable domain in full, completed from reference TRBV7-4 and TRBJ2-3, reads GAGVSQSPRYKVAKRGRDVALRCDSISGHVTLYWYRQTLGQGSEVLTYSQSDAQRDKSGRPSGRFSAERPERSVSTLKIQRTEQGDSAVYLCASSPIEGGNTQYFGPGTRLTVL.

This clonotype was found once. V is TRBV29-1 and J is TRBJ2-5; D assignment may be TRBD1 or TRBD2 (5 bases each). CDR1 SQVTM and CDR2 ANQGSEA come from the germline V gene. V lost 6 bases and J lost 1, with 21 bases in between. This CDR3 is built from 16 residues. In DNA, the CDR3 is TGCAGCGTAATCAAACCGGGACCCCACTCCCAAGAGACCCAGTACTTC. Its protein is CSVIKPGPHSQETQYF.

The chain joins TRBV15 to TRBJ1-2; D is unclear. V shed 1 base and J shed 7 bases, with 13 bases lying between them. The CDR3 covers 14 residues. The germline CDR1 and CDR2 sequences are LNHNV and YYDKDF (reference sequence). Here the CDR3 reads CATSRAEGYCGYTF. CDR3 DNA: TGTGCCACCAGCAGAGCAGAGGGCTACTGTGGCTACACCTTC.

This clonotype has a handful of counts. The rearrangement uses TRBV5-8 and TRBJ2-7; D is unresolved. Germline-derived CDR1 and CDR2 are SGHTS and YDEGEE. Trimming stripped 1 base from V and 6 bases from J, with 11 bases between. The CDR3 consists of 13 residues. CDR3: CASSLSPKSEQYF. The CDR3 DNA reads as TGTGCCAGCAGCTTGAGTCCCAAAAGCGAGCAGTACTTC.

The rearrangement joins TRBV19 to TRBJ1-6; 12 positions agree with TRBD1. V lost 1 base, J lost 9 bases, and 10 bases stayed unmatched. CDR3 length: 18 amino acids. Germline loops: CDR1 LNHDA, CDR2 SQIVND (reference sequence). CDR3 loop: CASSIAGQGARRGSPLHF. For the CDR3, the DNA is TGTGCCAGTAGTATAGCGGGACAGGGGGCGAGACGGGGTTCACCCCTCCACTTT.

This clonotype has more than one count but fewer than ten. Just one base apart from a much larger clone, this may be a read error. The J gene is TRBJ1-4, the V gene TRBV7-9; TRBD1 aligns across 9 bases. Per the germline V gene, CDR1 is SEHNR and CDR2 is FQNEAQ (reference sequence). This CDR3 is built from 18 residues. CDR3 nucleotide sequence: TGTGCCGGCAGCCCCGTCCCGGGACAGGGAGGAACTAATGAAAAACTGTTTTTT. Translation: CAGSPVPGQGGTNEKLFF.

This chain connects TRBV6-5 to TRBJ1-2; 9 nucleotides line up with TRBD1. CDR3 length equals 16 residues. Germline-derived CDR1 and CDR2 are MNHEY and SVGAGI. The trim removed 6 bases at V and 6 bases at J, leaving 14 bases unmatched. DNA of the CDR3: TGTGCCAGCAGCCAGGGGGGGACAGGGTTGAGCAATGGCTACACCTTC. Translated: CASSQGGTGLSNGYTF.

CDR3 residues: CASSVADSNQPQHF. As DNA, the CDR3 is TGTGCCAGCAGCGTAGCGGATAGCAATCAGCCCCAGCATTTT. The gene calls are TRBV9 and TRBJ1-5; the D is unclear. V dropped 0 bases and J dropped 0 bases, with 4 bases sitting between them. Germline loops: CDR1 SGDLS, CDR2 YYNGEE. The CDR3 has 14 residues.

In its sample, this clonotype was seen many times. The V and J genes are TRBV18 and TRBJ2-1; 11 nucleotides match TRBD2. Germline-derived CDR1 and CDR2 are KGHSH and LQKENI. With V trimmed by 6 bases and J by 6 bases, 4 bases remained unmatched. CDR3 length: 14 amino acids. The CDR3 here is CASSPGTSGNEQFF. CDR3 bases: TGTGCCAGCTCCCCCGGGACTAGCGGCAATGAGCAGTTCTTC. The full variable domain, rest sourced from reference TRBV18 and TRBJ2-1, is NAGVMQNPRHLVRRRGQEARLRCSPMKGHSHVYWYRQLPEEGLKFMVYLQKENIIDESGMPKERFSAEFPKEGPSILRIQQVVRGDSAAYFCASSPGTSGNEQFFGPGTRLTVL.

Concerning this clonotype: Germline and junction disagree at one end, which may indicate a read error. The rearrangement links TRBV20-1 to TRBJ1-1; D is perhaps TRBD1 (5 bases). This CDR3 region has 13 residues. Germline values: CDR1 DFQATT, CDR2 SNEGSKA (reference sequence). The CDR3 sequence is CSARGAADTEAFF. The CDR3 nucleotides are TGCAGTGCCAGAGGGGCAGCGGACACTGAAGCTTTCTTT.